The 23 T cell receptor beta chains reported below all come from one sample, sequenced in a study of T cells after yellow fever vaccination. TCRdb independently ran MiXCR on the 5' RACE reads; one entry per CDR3 protein. Here the sample spans around 320,000 distinct CDR3 sequences, 3.5% to 4.5% being singletons. Sequencing was performed on PBMCs, taken 15 days after the yellow fever booster vaccination. These TCRs come from a man aged 18 to 30 who received the YFV17D yellow fever vaccine.

This clonotype appeared many times. The chain is built from TRBV5-5 and TRBJ1-4, with no clear D. The CDR3 is 15 amino acids. In germline, CDR1 is SGHKS, CDR2 YYEKEE (reference sequence). Trimming shortened V by 0 bases and J by 6 bases, and 12 bases separated the two germline ends. The CDR3 spells CASSLDGPQDEKLFF. The CDR3 DNA reads TGTGCCAGCAGCTTGGACGGACCACAAGATGAAAAACTGTTTTTT.

This clonotype occurred a few times. This CDR3 is CASSSEAAETQYF. CDR3 bases: TGCGCCAGCAGCTCTGAAGCGGCGGAGACCCAGTACTTC. The chain uses TRBV5-1 and TRBJ2-5, with D perhaps matching TRBD2 (5 bases). Germline CDR1 and CDR2: SGHRS and YFSETQ. This CDR3 region has 13 residues. V lost 3 bases and J lost 5, with 11 bases in between.

A few counts support this clonotype. This chain uses TRBV5-1 with TRBJ1-1; tentative D call: TRBD1 (5 bases). The germline CDR1 and CDR2 sequences are SGHRS and YFSETQ. Between the trimmed V and J ends, which lost 3 bases and 0 bases, there was a span of 18 bases. The CDR3 has 17 residues. The CDR3 loop is CASSSSRQSNMNTEAFF. For the CDR3, the DNA is TGCGCCAGCAGCTCCTCACGACAGTCCAACATGAACACTGAAGCTTTCTTT.

Many counts were recorded for this clonotype. The chain couples TRBV28 to TRBJ2-1; D assignment may be TRBD1 or TRBD2 (5 bases each). V shed 6 bases and J shed 0 bases, with 15 bases lying between them. This CDR3 has 16 amino acids. The germline V gene encodes CDR1 MDHEN and CDR2 SYDVKM. DNA for the CDR3: TGTGCCAGCAGGCTTACAGGACTGAACTCCTACAATGAGCAGTTCTTC. Amino acids: CASRLTGLNSYNEQFF.

This clonotype was seen repeatedly, ten times or more. The J gene is TRBJ1-5, the V gene TRBV5-5; D gene uncertain. The CDR3 covers 13 residues. CDR1 is SGHKS and CDR2 is YYEKEE in the germline V gene (reference sequence). V dropped 1 base and J dropped 5 bases, with 7 bases sitting between them. The CDR3 loop is CASSLMWDQPQHF. The CDR3 DNA sequence: TGTGCCAGCAGCTTGATGTGGGATCAGCCCCAGCATTTT.

This clonotype was picked up many times. The chain is built from TRBV7-3 and TRBJ2-7; no definite D call. Trimming removed 3 bases from V and 3 bases from J, with 9 bases in between. CDR3 length equals 13 residues. Germline V gene data show CDR1 as SGHTA and CDR2 as FQGTGA. The CDR3 DNA reads TGTGCCAGCAGCTTCGCTAGGTTCTACGAGCAGTACTTC. Its translation is CASSFARFYEQYF.

This rearrangement joins TRBV7-2 to TRBJ1-5; no definite D call. Trimming pared 4 bases from V and 6 bases from J, leaving 10 bases between. CDR3 length: 13 amino acids. CDR1 and CDR2 (germline): SGHTA, FQGNSA. CDR3 sequence: CASSSAGSQPQHF. In nucleotides, the CDR3 is TGTGCCAGCAGCTCCGCGGGGTCTCAGCCCCAGCATTTT.

This chain connects TRBV7-2 to TRBJ1-2; the D gene is possibly TRBD1 (5 bases). Trimming left V 4 bases short and J 6 bases short, with 18 bases between. CDR1 is SGHTA and CDR2 is FQGNSA in the germline V gene. The CDR3 spans 15 residues. The CDR3 DNA reads TGTGCCAGCAGCTCACCCACCGGGGCTCTCGATGGCTACACCTTC. Protein: CASSSPTGALDGYTF.

This clonotype was observed many times. J is TRBJ2-5 and V is TRBV12-3 or TRBV12-4; the match to TRBD2 covers 9 bases. The CDR3 is 15 residues long. J lost 2 bases, V lost 2 bases, and 3 bases had no gene match. CDR3 nucleotide sequence: TGTGCCAGCAGTTTACTAGCGGGGCATCAAGAGACCCAGTACTTC. Translating it yields CASSLLAGHQETQYF.

The sample holds many counts of this clonotype. The chain is built from TRBV4-2 and TRBJ1-3, with D possibly being TRBD1 (6 bases). Per the germline V gene, CDR1 is LGHNA and CDR2 is YNFKEQ. There are 17 residues in the CDR3. V dropped 0 bases and J dropped 0 bases, with 12 bases sitting between them. The CDR3 nucleotides are TGTGCCAGCAGCCAAGATCTCAGACAGGTCTCTGGAAACACCATATATTTT. This translates into CASSQDLRQVSGNTIYF.

This clonotype was detected ten times or more. This chain links TRBV12-3 or TRBV12-4 with TRBJ2-1; D possibly corresponds to TRBD2 (6 bases). The CDR3 loop spans 16 amino acids. With 7 bases removed from V and 1 base from J, the gap between germline ends came to 17 bases. The CDR3 region has the DNA TGTGCCAGCACCCTTCCCGGGACTGGATCCTACAATGAGCAGTTCTTC. Amino acids: CASTLPGTGSYNEQFF.

This clonotype came up a few times. The chain employs TRBV20-1 and TRBJ2-7; 9 bases line up with TRBD2. The CDR3 has 14 residues. Germline assignment: CDR1 DFQATT and CDR2 SNEGSKA (reference sequence). The ends lost 5 bases at V and 3 bases at J; junction bases unmatched: 8. CDR3 loop: CSAWSAGGLYEQYF. DNA for the CDR3: TGCAGTGCTTGGTCGGCGGGGGGGCTCTACGAGCAGTACTTC.

This CDR3 is CASTHFGREKLFF. The CDR3 DNA sequence: TGTGCCAGCACCCACTTCGGTCGTGAAAAACTGTTTTTT. The V gene is TRBV7-9, the J gene TRBJ1-4; no firm D call. The CDR3 consists of 13 residues. Germline CDR1 reads SEHNR; CDR2 reads FQNEAQ (reference sequence). V lost 7 bases, J lost 7 bases, and 13 bases lay in between.

This clonotype was detected only a few times. This rearrangement joins TRBV27 to TRBJ2-5; 13 positions agree with TRBD2. The junction had 9 bases not matched to a gene; V was cut back by 6 bases and J by 14 bases. This CDR3 is built from 13 residues. Germline V CDR1 and CDR2: MNHEY, SMNVEV (reference sequence). CDR3 amino acids: CASRSTSGGAPYF. CDR3 nucleotides: TGTGCCAGCAGAAGTACTAGCGGGGGGGCACCCTACTTC.

The sample holds many counts of this clonotype. The chain couples TRBV21-1 to TRBJ2-2; the table names TRBD2, a call not compared with the DNA. TRBV21-1 is classified as a pseudogene. The CDR3 contains 13 residues. CDR3 residues: CASTSLARRELFF. The CDR3 DNA sequence: TGTGCCAGCACCTCGCTAGCCCGAAGGGAGCTGTTTTTT.

This clonotype was observed at least ten times. The CDR3 loop is CASRNFSGNTIYF. The CDR3 bases are TGCGCCAGCAGGAACTTCTCTGGAAACACCATATATTTT. The chain is built from TRBV5-1 and TRBJ1-3, with D unclear. Deletions cut 5 bases from V and 0 bases from J, with 6 bases between. The germline gives CDR1 SGHRS, CDR2 YFSETQ. The CDR3 runs 13 residues.

The chain links TRBV28 to TRBJ2-1, with D tentatively TRBD2 (5 bases). Deletions cut 5 bases from V and 0 bases from J, with 17 bases between. The CDR3 consists of 17 residues. From germline, CDR1 is MDHEN and CDR2 SYDVKM. The chain's CDR3 is CASSPSETGSSYNEQFF. The CDR3 DNA sequence: TGTGCCAGCAGTCCGTCTGAGACGGGAAGCTCCTACAATGAGCAGTTCTTC.

This clonotype was found a few times. This chain links TRBV15 with TRBJ2-6; TRBD1 matches 8 bases. This CDR3 region has 16 residues. With V trimmed by 2 bases and J by 2 bases, 2 bases remained unmatched. Germline assignment: CDR1 LNHNV and CDR2 YYDKDF (reference sequence). For the CDR3, the DNA is TGTGCCACCAGCAGACGACAGGGGACTGGGGCCAACGTCCTGACTTTC. Translating it yields CATSRRQGTGANVLTF. Combining the CDR3 with reference TRBV15 and TRBJ2-6 gives the whole variable domain DAMVIQNPRYQVTQFGKPVTLSCSQTLNHNVMYWYQQKSSQAPKLLFHYYDKDFNNEADTPDNFQSRRPNTSFCFLDIRSPGLGDTAMYLCATSRRQGTGANVLTFGAGSRLTVL.

This clonotype was observed at least ten times. The gene calls are TRBV19 and TRBJ2-3; no clear D. V lost 5 bases and J lost 4, with 19 bases in between. The CDR3 totals 16 residues. Germline V gene lookup returns CDR1 LNHDA and CDR2 SQIVND (reference sequence). CDR3 sequence reads: CASSGPEWVYPDTQYF. CDR3 nucleotide sequence: TGTGCCAGTAGTGGCCCCGAGTGGGTGTATCCAGATACGCAGTATTTT.

This clonotype was seen a handful of times. This chain connects TRBV12-3 or TRBV12-4 to TRBJ2-5; TRBD1 agrees at 7 bases. V lost 8 bases and J lost 1; bases outside the gene matches: 7. The CDR3 is made up of 14 amino acids. CDR3 protein: CASRQGRFQETQYF. Written as DNA, the CDR3 is TGTGCCAGCCGACAGGGCAGGTTCCAAGAGACCCAGTACTTC.

The chain couples TRBV5-6 to TRBJ1-1; possibly TRBD1 for D (6 bases). CDR1 and CDR2 (germline): SGHDT, YYEEEE. V lost 2 bases and J 4 bases, leaving 18 bases between the germline ends. The CDR3 totals 16 residues. This CDR3 reads CASSFPQGTIGTEAFF. The CDR3 bases are TGTGCCAGCAGCTTTCCGCAGGGGACGATCGGCACTGAAGCTTTCTTT.

This clonotype has at least ten counts. J is TRBJ1-6 and V is TRBV20-1, with D perhaps matching TRBD1 (6 bases). The germline CDR1 and CDR2 sequences are DFQATT and SNEGSKA (reference sequence). The CDR3 is 16 residues long. V lost 3 bases to trimming and J lost 8 bases, with 20 bases between them. Here the CDR3 reads CSARASPGTLDSPLHF. Written as DNA, the CDR3 is TGCAGTGCTAGGGCCAGTCCCGGGACACTAGATTCACCCCTCCACTTT.

J is TRBJ1-4 and V is TRBV24-1, with 10 bases fitting TRBD1. CDR3 length equals 15 residues. V was pared by 4 bases and J by 7 bases, with 5 bases of the junction left unmatched. The germline V gene has CDR1 KGHDR and CDR2 SFDVKD. The CDR3 spells CATSDSRQGAEKLFF. CDR3 coding DNA: TGTGCCACCAGTGACTCTCGACAGGGGGCTGAAAAACTGTTTTTT.